Listed below are T cell receptor beta chains from one sample, sequenced in a study of EBV T-cell therapy then PD-1 blockade in nasopharyngeal carcinoma. No antigen has been assigned to these receptors. Profiling relied on immunoSEQ multiplex PCR, and the TCRdb table lists in-frame clones only, not all of them. Of roughly 22,000 clones listed, over 75% were seen once; the top ten hold 20% to 25%. This specimen was CD8+ T cells from blood, taken at day -245 from a patient whose treatment included autologous EBV-specific T cells and nivolumab. The receptors come from a man in his forties with nasopharyngeal carcinoma. CDR3s include the opening cysteine and the closing phenylalanine or tryptophan. A D gene is named only where the DNA matches it firmly. The size entry is marked missing in some rows and otherwise reads once, few, many or a size class.

D: NA; length: 14; V: TRBV27; J: TRBJ1-6; size: NA; DNA: TGTGCCAGCAAAATGAGCTCCTATAATTCACCCCTCCACTTT; CDR3: CASKMSSYNSPLHF
D: TRBD1; length: 14; V: TRBV27; J: TRBJ1-6; size: once; DNA: TGTGCCAGCAGTTTTGGGACAGGGTTTTCACCCCTCCACTTT; CDR3: CASSFGTGFSPLHF
D: NA; length: 18; V: TRBV18; J: TRBJ1-3; size: once; DNA: TGTGCCAGCTCAGCCTGGGACATCCACTTACACTCTGGAAACACCATATATTTT; CDR3: CASSAWDIHLHSGNTIYF
D: TRBD1; length: 14; V: TRBV4-3; J: TRBJ2-7; size: NA; DNA: TGCGCCAGCAGCTATGGGACAGGGAGCTACGAGCAGTACTTC; CDR3: CASSYGTGSYEQYF
D: NA; length: 13; V: TRBV2; J: TRBJ2-1; size: NA; DNA: TGTGCCAGCAGCGCAGGGTCGGGCGTTGAGCAGTTCTTC; CDR3: CASSAGSGVEQFF
D: NA; length: 15; V: TRBV19; J: TRBJ1-1; size: NA; DNA: TGTGCCAGTAGTCGTGCGGGACCTTCAAACACTGAAGCTTTCTTT; CDR3: CASSRAGPSNTEAFF
D: NA; length: 16; V: TRBV4-3; J: TRBJ2-6; size: NA; DNA: TGCGCCAGCAGCCAAGACCTGGGGGCTGGGGCCAACGTCCTGACTTTC; CDR3: CASSQDLGAGANVLTF
D: NA; length: 16; V: TRBV4-1; J: TRBJ2-2; size: NA; DNA: TGCGCCAGCAGCCAACGGGGGGACACGAACACCGGGGAGCTGTTTTTT; CDR3: CASSQRGDTNTGELFF
D: NA; length: 14; V: TRBV7-9; J: TRBJ2-1; size: NA; DNA: TGTGCCAGCAGCTTAGCGGGGTCCTACAATGAGCAGTTCTTC; CDR3: CASSLAGSYNEQFF
D: NA; length: 14; V: TRBV5-6; J: TRBJ2-1; size: once; DNA: TGTGCCAGCATGGAGGGGGACTCCTACAATGAGCAGTTCTTC; CDR3: CASMEGDSYNEQFF
D: TRBD2; length: 16; V: TRBV7-2; J: TRBJ2-3; size: NA; DNA: TGTGCCAGCAGCTTACGCCTAGCGGGCCTACCAGATACGCAGTATTTT; CDR3: CASSLRLAGLPDTQYF
D: NA; length: 12; V: TRBV6-5; J: TRBJ2-5; size: NA; DNA: TGTGCCAGCACCACGGGGTCGGAGACCCAGTACTTC; CDR3: CASTTGSETQYF
D: NA; length: 14; V: TRBV5-4; J: TRBJ1-4; size: NA; DNA: TGTGCCAGCAGATCAGGTGGCACTAATGAAAAACTGTTTTTT; CDR3: CASRSGGTNEKLFF
D: TRBD1; length: 16; V: TRBV4-3; J: TRBJ1-4; size: NA; DNA: TGCGCCAGCAGCCTATCAACCGGGACAGGGGACGAAAAACTGTTTTTT; CDR3: CASSLSTGTGDEKLFF
D: NA; length: 15; V: TRBV6-1; J: TRBJ1-6; size: once; DNA: TGTGCCAGCAGTGAAGTCGGCTCCTATAATTCACCCCTCCACTTT; CDR3: CASSEVGSYNSPLHF
D: NA; length: 12; V: TRBV12-3/TRBV12-4; J: TRBJ2-1; size: NA; DNA: TGTGCCAGCAGCTACACCAACAATGAGCAGTTCTTC; CDR3: CASSYTNNEQFF
D: TRBD1; length: 13; V: TRBV5-4; J: TRBJ1-1; size: NA; DNA: TGTGCCAGCAGCCCGGGACAGTACACTGAAGCTTTCTTT; CDR3: CASSPGQYTEAFF
D: TRBD2; length: 18; V: TRBV7-6; J: TRBJ2-1; size: NA; DNA: TGTGCCAGCAGCTTAGGTACTAGCGGACCTTACACCTACAATGAGCAGTTCTTC; CDR3: CASSLGTSGPYTYNEQFF
D: NA; length: 15; V: TRBV4-1; J: TRBJ1-5; size: NA; DNA: TGCGCCAGCAGCCAAGCCTACGCACTCAATCAGCCCCAGCATTTT; CDR3: CASSQAYALNQPQHF
D: NA; length: 13; V: TRBV19; J: TRBJ1-1; size: NA; DNA: TGTGCCAGTAGTATAGAGGGGGGCACTGAAGCTTTCTTT; CDR3: CASSIEGGTEAFF
D: NA; length: 16; V: TRBV3-1/TRBV3-2; J: TRBJ2-2; size: once; DNA: TGTGCCAGCAGCCAAGATCCGGGCGAAAACACCGGGGAGCTGTTTTTT; CDR3: CASSQDPGENTGELFF
D: NA; length: 14; V: TRBV4-3; J: TRBJ2-1; size: NA; DNA: TGCGCCAGCAGCCAAGAAGACGTTTACAATGAGCAGTTCTTC; CDR3: CASSQEDVYNEQFF
D: NA; length: 12; V: TRBV7-9; J: TRBJ2-7; size: NA; DNA: TGTGCCAGCAATGGTGGTTCCTACGAGCAGTACTTC; CDR3: CASNGGSYEQYF
D: NA; length: 12; V: TRBV7-9; J: TRBJ2-7; size: NA; DNA: TGTGCCAGCAGCTTAAGGGGTTACGAGCAGTACTTC; CDR3: CASSLRGYEQYF